The next 9 T cell receptor beta chains were all read from a single sample in a study of T cell responses to AZD1222 COVID-19 vaccine. The protocol was immunoSEQ multiplex PCR, while the TCRdb copy is restricted to in-frame clones and leaves out a portion. Of about 130,000 clones listed, 87% are singletons. The material was peripheral blood, obtained on day 0 of AZD1222 vaccination. The receptors shown here come from an adult in good health.

The chain has TRBV2 and TRBJ2-1; 9 bases are shared with TRBD1. CDR1 is SNHLY, CDR2 FYNNEI, per germline. V lost 8 bases to trimming and J lost 7 bases; unmatched junction nucleotides: 6. This CDR3 contains 13 residues. CDR3 residues: CASSGTGRNEQFF. The CDR3 nucleotides read TGTGCCAGCTCCGGGACAGGGAGGAATGAGCAGTTCTTC.

V and J are TRBV5-5 and TRBJ1-1, with TRBD1 as a possible D gene (5 bases). CDR1 SGHKS and CDR2 YYEKEE come from the germline V gene (reference sequence). The CDR3 is made up of 12 amino acids. Here the CDR3 DNA reads TGTGCTAGCGGGGGTTTTAACACTGAAGCTTTCTTT. Translation: CASGGFNTEAFF. Full variable domain (rest looked up from reference TRBV5-5 and TRBJ1-1): DAGVTQSPTHLIKTRGQQVTLRCSPISGHKSVSWYQQVLGQGPQFIFQYYEKEERGRGNFPDRFSARQFPNYSSELNVNALLLGDSALYLCASGGFNTEAFFGQGTRLTVV.

This clone was recorded once. V usage is TRBV24-1 and J usage is TRBJ2-7; D is unclear. Trimming took off 4 bases at V and 7 bases at J, with 10 bases between the two ends. The CDR3 is 12 residues long. Germline CDR1 and CDR2: KGHDR and SFDVKD. The CDR3 is CATSDPMKEQYF. As DNA, the CDR3 is TGTGCCACCAGTGACCCAATGAAAGAGCAGTACTTC.

V usage is TRBV11-2 and J usage is TRBJ2-7; D may be TRBD2 (6 bases). Germline CDR1 reads SGHAT; CDR2 reads FQNNGV. This CDR3 has 15 amino acids. Trimming pared 4 bases from V and 8 bases from J, leaving 21 bases between. CDR3 sequence reads: CASSSLSTRPAKQYF. The DNA for the CDR3 is TGTGCCAGCAGCTCCCTCTCGACTAGACCTGCCAAGCAGTACTTC.

The chain recombines TRBV5-4 with TRBJ2-7; maybe TRBD2 (6 bases). The CDR3 extends over 14 amino acids. The V end was cut by 1 base, the J end by 0 bases, with 8 bases between. The germline gives CDR1 SGHNT, CDR2 YYREEE (reference sequence). CDR3 DNA: TGTGCCAGCAGCTTGTACGGGAGCTCCTACGAGCAGTACTTC. This gives the protein CASSLYGSSYEQYF.

The V and J genes are TRBV24-1 and TRBJ2-2; TRBD2 matches 9 bases. The CDR3 sequence is 19 residues long. Trimming took 1 base from V and 0 from J; bases not matched to a gene: 8. The germline V gene encodes CDR1 KGHDR and CDR2 SFDVKD. The CDR3 DNA reads TGTGCCACCAGTGATTTCAGCGGGGGGATGCTTTCGAACACCGGGGAGCTGTTTTTT. It specifies CATSDFSGGMLSNTGELFF.

The rearrangement uses TRBV5-6 and TRBJ1-6; D possibly corresponds to TRBD1 (6 bases). Trimming cost V 9 bases and J 13 bases, with 17 bases left between them. The CDR3 contains 12 residues. From germline, CDR1 is SGHDT and CDR2 YYEEEE. The CDR3 sequence is CAIGQPPFPLHF. The CDR3 region has the DNA TGTGCCATTGGACAGCCTCCGTTCCCCCTCCACTTT.

The chain recombines TRBV4-1 with TRBJ2-1; D might be TRBD1 or TRBD2, each matching 6 bases. V dropped 1 base and J dropped 5 bases, with 18 bases sitting between them. CDR3 length: 17 residues. Germline values: CDR1 MGHRA, CDR2 YSYEKL. The chain's CDR3 is CASSQVALGGPNNEQFF. The CDR3 DNA follows: TGCGCCAGCAGCCAAGTGGCTCTCGGGGGCCCCAACAATGAGCAGTTCTTC.

The chain is built from TRBV7-2 and TRBJ2-2; 11 bases are shared with TRBD2. This CDR3 has 17 residues. In germline, CDR1 is SGHTA, CDR2 FQGNSA. Trimming took 2 bases from V and 1 from J; bases not matched to a gene: 3. CDR3 amino acids: CASSLRGLAGNTGELFF. The DNA for the CDR3 is TGTGCCAGCAGCTTACGTGGACTAGCGGGGAACACCGGGGAGCTGTTTTTT.